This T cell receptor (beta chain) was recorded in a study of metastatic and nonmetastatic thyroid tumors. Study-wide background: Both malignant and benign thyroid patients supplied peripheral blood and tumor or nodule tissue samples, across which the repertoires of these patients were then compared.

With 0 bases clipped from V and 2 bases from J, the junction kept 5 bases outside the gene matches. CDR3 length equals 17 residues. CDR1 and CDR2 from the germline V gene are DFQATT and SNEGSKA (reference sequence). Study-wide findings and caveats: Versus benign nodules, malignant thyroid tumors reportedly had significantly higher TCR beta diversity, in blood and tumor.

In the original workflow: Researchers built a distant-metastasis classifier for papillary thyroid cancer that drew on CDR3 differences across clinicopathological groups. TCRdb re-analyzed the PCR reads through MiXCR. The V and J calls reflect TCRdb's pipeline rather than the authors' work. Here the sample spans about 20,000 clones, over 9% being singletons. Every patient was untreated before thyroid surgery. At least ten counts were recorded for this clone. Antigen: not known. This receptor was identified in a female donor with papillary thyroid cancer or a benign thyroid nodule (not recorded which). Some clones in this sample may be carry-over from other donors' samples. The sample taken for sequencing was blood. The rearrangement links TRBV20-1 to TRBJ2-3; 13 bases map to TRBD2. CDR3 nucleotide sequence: TGCAGTGCTAGAGAACCAGGACTAGCGGGAGTCACAGATACGCAGTATTTT. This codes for CSAREPGLAGVTDTQYF.